This section outlines one T cell receptor beta chain sequence together with its context. This clone was seen a handful of times. Its antigen is still unknown. Per-nucleotide qualities are absent, and no much larger clonotype sits a single base away. This sample was included in a study of Ad26.COV2.S vaccination and SARS-CoV-2 variants (dated by TCRdb to the early 2020s). Regarding the study in general: Donors in the vaccine arm were drawn from COV1001, a phase I-IIa trial of Ad26.COV2.S in healthy adults that was multicentre, randomized, double-blind and placebo-controlled. Dosing of Ad26.COV2.S was intramuscular, at either 5x10^10 or 1x10^11 viral particles, delivered as one shot or as two shots spaced 56 days apart. The TCR-sequenced set comprised around 30 samples: roughly 19 Ad26.COV2.S vaccine recipients, 5 placebo recipients and 8 SARS-CoV-2 convalescent individuals. The specificity and breadth of SARS-CoV-2-reactive T cell receptors after Ad26.COV2.S vaccination were assessed by TCRbeta repertoire sequencing. Investigators remained blinded to trial group allocation during experiments and outcome assessment. Participants in the trial were split at random into five groups of five each, receiving low-dose or high-dose Ad26.COV2.S once or twice, or else placebo on both occasions. Summary of the overall study and its limitations: Vaccine and placebo recipients had comparable non-spike TCR breadth, which fits with the vaccine containing only spike. It was noted by the authors that total T cell responses may have been underestimated by the TCR breadth and depth analyses. After vaccination, substantial breadth of spike-specific CD8+ and CD4+ T cell responses was reported. The study was not powered for comparison of responses between vaccine doses or regimens. Higher spike-specific TCR breadth was observed in Ad26.COV2.S recipients than in placebo recipients (P = 0.0014).

The immunoSEQ Assay was used to sequence TCRbeta CDR3 regions. After extraction, genomic DNA underwent amplification by bias-controlled multiplex PCR, followed by high-throughput sequencing. The source study handled its data this way. Collapsing and filtering of sequences were performed to quantify the absolute abundance of each unique TCRbeta CDR3 region. Usable DNA was measured by amplifying reference genes present in all nucleated cells, and TCRbeta template counts were normalized to that usable DNA to estimate T cell fraction. Repertoire TCRs were annotated as SARS-CoV-2-specific when V gene, CDR3 amino acid sequence and J gene were exactly matched to a known reactive TCR set. MIRA supplied the reference SARS-CoV-2 TCR set, which was filtered for enrichment in COVID-19-positive ImmuneCODE repertoires so that public or cross-reactive TCRs were removed. Using the MIRA antigens, annotated TCRs were further analysed by specific ORF or by position within an ORF. Breadth was defined as the number of annotated unique rearrangements divided by the total number of unique productive rearrangements, and depth was defined as the summed frequency of the annotated unique rearrangements. Two-sided Wilcoxon rank-sum tests were applied when comparing TCR breadth between groups. TCRdb carries this immuneACCESS record with in-frame sequences only. Its versions omit some clonotypes, under half of them owing to an unresolved V gene in the studies checked, with the rest unexplained. The DNA gave D and trimming, while V, J and clone size come from that table. The sample table holds hundreds of thousands of clones, of which roughly 90% were seen once. About 1.5% of the sample is taken by the ten largest.

V is shortened by 2 bases, J by 4 bases, and the region joining them spans 15 bases. CDR1 is given as SGHTA and CDR2 as FQGTGA, both from the germline V gene. From the cysteine through the phenylalanine, the CDR3 covers 15 amino acids. Only the CDR3 DNA is retained, 45 bases long and in frame from the first base. The sample's treatment or condition label, in plain terms: about 20 received Ad26.COV2.S at low or high dose, single or two shots; about 5 received placebo; per-sample allocation not given. Repertoires of vaccine and placebo recipients were sequenced from samples collected on day 63 after the first injection. Between 29 July and 7 August 2020, Cohort 1b enrolled 25 adults aged 18-55 years at one site in Boston, USA. Ad26.COV2.S was a replication-incompetent adenovirus type 26 vector expressing a prefusion-stabilized SARS-CoV-2 spike protein from the original Wuhan strain.

The TCR was taken from a person aged 18-65 years who received the Ad26.COV2.S COVID-19 vaccine or a placebo. The chain links TRBV7-3 with TRBJ2-7, and possibly TRBD1, on 6 matching bases. Sequences were derived from peripheral blood, sampled in a trial of Ad26.COV2.S vaccine versus placebo. The nucleotides are TGTGCCAGCAGCTTAGGGGGACACCTCGGTTACGAGCAGTACTTC. Its coded protein is CASSLGGHLGYEQYF.